The rows below give T cell receptor beta chains drawn from one sample of a study of blood T cell repertoires in COVID-19. Generated by immunoSEQ multiplex PCR, the TCRdb table keeps only in-frame clones and is missing some. The table includes fewer than 150,000 clones, approximately 89% detected once. Sequencing input: peripheral blood. The receptors come from a human donor in a cohort sampled during active COVID-19. The CDR3 runs from the conserved cysteine through the conserved F or W. Fields, in order: V gene, J gene, D gene, clone size, CDR3 protein, CDR3 DNA. D genes are given only for firm matches. A row's size may be missing; if present it is once, few, many or a size class.

v_gene: TRBV4-2; j_gene: TRBJ2-5; d_gene: .; abundance: .; CDR3aa: CASSPGGAKETQYF; CDR3nt: TGTGCCAGCAGTCCCGGGGGTGCTAAAGAGACCCAGTACTTC
v_gene: TRBV11-2; j_gene: TRBJ1-6; d_gene: .; abundance: .; CDR3aa: CASSLEGGGRSPLHF; CDR3nt: TGTGCCAGCAGCTTAGAGGGGGGGGGCCGCTCACCCCTCCACTTT
v_gene: TRBV3-1/TRBV3-2; j_gene: TRBJ2-2; d_gene: .; abundance: .; CDR3aa: CASSQGYRAGELFF; CDR3nt: TGTGCCAGCAGCCAAGGATACAGGGCCGGGGAGCTGTTTTTT
v_gene: TRBV19; j_gene: TRBJ1-5; d_gene: .; abundance: .; CDR3aa: CASRIGGALASNQPQHF; CDR3nt: TGTGCCAGTAGAATCGGCGGGGCGTTGGCTTCCAATCAGCCCCAGCATTTT
v_gene: TRBV7-9; j_gene: TRBJ2-7; d_gene: TRBD1; abundance: few; CDR3aa: CASSIGTGEEQYF; CDR3nt: TGTGCCAGCAGCATTGGGACAGGGGAAGAGCAGTACTTC
v_gene: TRBV29-1; j_gene: TRBJ1-1; d_gene: TRBD1; abundance: .; CDR3aa: CSVDGRTGPVMNTEAFF; CDR3nt: TGCAGCGTTGATGGGCGGACAGGGCCTGTCATGAACACTGAAGCTTTCTTT
v_gene: TRBV6-6; j_gene: TRBJ1-3; d_gene: TRBD1; abundance: .; CDR3aa: CASSRRGDSNSGNTIYF; CDR3nt: TGTGCCAGCAGTCGCCGCGGGGACAGCAACTCTGGAAACACCATATATTTT
v_gene: TRBV7-2; j_gene: TRBJ2-3; d_gene: TRBD2; abundance: .; CDR3aa: CASSLEGLDTDTQYF; CDR3nt: TGTGCCAGCAGCTTAGAGGGACTAGACACAGATACGCAGTATTTT
v_gene: TRBV10-2; j_gene: TRBJ2-2; d_gene: TRBD1; abundance: .; CDR3aa: CASRQDRVGTGELFF; CDR3nt: TGCGCCAGCAGACAGGACAGGGTGGGCACCGGGGAGCTGTTTTTT
v_gene: TRBV6-5; j_gene: TRBJ1-1; d_gene: .; abundance: once; CDR3aa: CASTGISRAEAFF; CDR3nt: TGTGCCAGCACAGGCATAAGCAGGGCTGAAGCTTTCTTT
v_gene: TRBV9; j_gene: TRBJ1-3; d_gene: .; abundance: .; CDR3aa: CASSPQVGRLSGNTIYF; CDR3nt: TGTGCCAGCAGCCCGCAGGTAGGGAGGTTGTCTGGAAACACCATATATTTT
v_gene: TRBV10-3; j_gene: TRBJ2-5; d_gene: TRBD2; abundance: .; CDR3aa: CAIGPSGGQETQYF; CDR3nt: TGTGCCATCGGGCCTAGCGGGGGACAAGAGACCCAGTACTTC
v_gene: TRBV6-6; j_gene: TRBJ1-1; d_gene: TRBD1; abundance: once; CDR3aa: CASSYAGGTTEAFF; CDR3nt: TGTGCCAGCAGTTACGCAGGGGGGACCACTGAAGCTTTCTTT
v_gene: TRBV10-3; j_gene: TRBJ2-7; d_gene: .; abundance: .; CDR3aa: CAISIHKSYEQYF; CDR3nt: TGTGCCATCAGCATTCACAAGTCCTACGAGCAGTACTTC
v_gene: TRBV6-5; j_gene: TRBJ2-5; d_gene: .; abundance: .; CDR3aa: CASSYGGNQETQYF; CDR3nt: TGTGCCAGCAGTTATGGGGGCAACCAAGAGACCCAGTACTTC
v_gene: TRBV24-1; j_gene: TRBJ1-1; d_gene: .; abundance: .; CDR3aa: CATSDFRNTEAFF; CDR3nt: TGTGCCACCAGTGATTTCAGGAACACTGAAGCTTTCTTT
v_gene: TRBV3-1/TRBV3-2; j_gene: TRBJ1-1; d_gene: .; abundance: .; CDR3aa: CASLRVMNTEAFF; CDR3nt: TGTGCCAGCCTCCGGGTCATGAACACTGAAGCTTTCTTT
v_gene: TRBV7-2; j_gene: TRBJ2-3; d_gene: TRBD2; abundance: .; CDR3aa: CASSFLAGGTDTQYF; CDR3nt: TGTGCCAGCAGCTTCCTAGCGGGGGGCACAGATACGCAGTATTTT
v_gene: TRBV12-3/TRBV12-4; j_gene: TRBJ2-1; d_gene: .; abundance: .; CDR3aa: CASSLLSNEQFF; CDR3nt: TGTGCCAGCAGTTTACTTAGCAATGAGCAGTTCTTC
v_gene: TRBV10-3; j_gene: TRBJ1-3; d_gene: .; abundance: .; CDR3aa: CAIRTPAGNTIYF; CDR3nt: TGTGCCATCAGGACACCCGCTGGAAACACCATATATTTT